The 27 T cell receptor beta chains reported below all come from one sample, sequenced in a study of cytomegalovirus exposure and HLA in healthy donors. This PCR relied on a set of 60 Vbeta primers and 13 Jbeta primers. Clones were sequenced by immunoSEQ multiplex PCR, and TCRdb holds only the in-frame ones, with some missing. The data show 300,000 or so clones, roughly four fifths seen once. The sample taken for sequencing was PBMCs. These receptors were collected from a woman in her forties in good health and CMV-seropositive.

This chain joins TRBV19 and TRBJ2-2, with D hard to call. The V end lost 11 bases, the J end lost 3 bases, and 10 bases lay between the germline ends. Germline-derived CDR1 and CDR2 are LNHDA and SQIVND (reference sequence). This CDR3 is 12 amino acids long. Written as DNA, the CDR3 is TGTGCCGGCGGAATGCACACCGGGGAGCTGTTTTTT. Residues: CAGGMHTGELFF.

In DNA form, the CDR3 reads TGTGCCAGCAGCCCACAGGGCAATGAGCAGTTCTTC. Its protein is CASSPQGNEQFF. The V gene is TRBV5-4, the J gene TRBJ2-1; D possibly corresponds to TRBD1 (6 bases). The CDR3 contains 12 residues. V was clipped by 4 bases and J by 6 bases, with 8 bases between them. Germline V CDR1 and CDR2: SGHNT, YYREEE (reference sequence). Full variable domain (missing parts from reference TRBV5-4 and TRBJ2-1): ETGVTQSPTHLIKTRGQQVTLRCSSQSGHNTVSWYQQALGQGPQFIFQYYREEENGRGNFPPRFSGLQFPNYSSELNVNALELDDSALYLCASSPQGNEQFFGPGTRLTVL.

The V call is TRBV7-2, the J call TRBJ2-1; 10 bases align to TRBD2. The germline CDR1 and CDR2 sequences are SGHTA and FQGNSA. The V segment lost 4 bases and the J segment 7 bases; nucleotides outside the gene matches: 7. The CDR3 has 15 amino acids. The CDR3 region is CASSSKAGGGNEQFF. CDR3 coding DNA: TGTGCCAGCAGCTCTAAAGCGGGGGGGGGAAATGAGCAGTTCTTC.

This chain uses TRBV7-9 with TRBJ2-7, with 9 bases identical to TRBD1. The CDR3 covers 16 residues. CDR1 and CDR2 from the germline V gene are SEHNR and FQNEAQ (reference sequence). V lost 1 base and J lost 2; bases outside the gene matches: 6. DNA of the CDR3: TGTGCCAGCAGCTTAGAAGTAGGGACAGGGACCTACGAGCAGTACTTC. This translates into CASSLEVGTGTYEQYF.

The CDR3 coding sequence is TGTGCCAGCAGCTTGGCAGGGGGGAACACTGAAGCTTTCTTT. It yields the protein CASSLAGGNTEAFF. This chain connects TRBV7-8 to TRBJ1-1, with 7 nucleotides matching TRBD1. CDR1 and CDR2 from the germline V gene are SGHVS and FQNEAQ. The ends lost 3 bases at V and 1 base at J; junction bases unmatched: 2. The CDR3 loop spans 14 amino acids.

In this sample, this clone turned up a few times. The chain uses TRBV18 and TRBJ2-1; D is unresolved. Trimming shortened V by 3 bases and J by 5 bases, and 5 bases separated the two germline ends. In germline, CDR1 is KGHSH, CDR2 LQKENI. The CDR3 length is 12 residues. The CDR3 reads CASSPLHNEQFF. CDR3 coding DNA: TGTGCCAGCTCACCCCTCCACAATGAGCAGTTCTTC.

This clone was seen more than once but under ten times. This sequence joins TRBV25-1 and TRBJ2-5; D call uncertain. The end of the DNA is better explained by TRBJ2-7, so the J call may be wrong. The length of the CDR3 is 15 residues. Germline CDR1 reads MGHDK; CDR2 reads SYGVNS. CDR3 DNA sequence: TGTGCCAGCAGTGAAGAACGGCTCGGGTCCTACGAGCAGTACTTC. This codes for CASSEERLGSYEQYF.

As concerns this clone: One end of the junction does not line up with germline, which may come from a read error. The rearrangement uses TRBV7-9 and TRBJ1-2, with D tentatively TRBD1 (6 bases). The CDR3 sequence is 15 residues long. The germline V gene encodes CDR1 SEHNR and CDR2 FQNEAQ (reference sequence). The CDR3 loop reads CSSSTWTVKSYGYTF. For the CDR3, the DNA is TGTTCCAGCAGCACCTGGACAGTGAAAAGCTATGGCTACACCTTC.

The DNA for the CDR3 is TGTGCTAGTGGTTTGGTACTAGCGAGAGACTACAATGAGCAGTTCTTC. Its protein is CASGLVLARDYNEQFF. V and J are TRBV12-5 and TRBJ2-1; TRBD2 matches 7 bases. CDR3 length: 16 amino acids. CDR1 is LGHNT, CDR2 FRNRAP, per germline. The ends lost 0 bases at V and 3 bases at J; junction bases unmatched: 5.

V is TRBV27 and J is TRBJ2-5; a possible D gene is TRBD1 (5 bases). CDR3 length: 13 amino acids. V lost 5 bases to trimming and J lost 13 bases, with 20 bases between them. Germline V gene sequence: CDR1 MNHEY, CDR2 SMNVEV (reference sequence). CDR3 region: CASSPTIVQGRYF. CDR3 bases: TGTGCCAGCAGTCCTACTATAGTCCAGGGTCGGTACTTC.

The chain has TRBV29-1 and TRBJ1-5; 7 nucleotides line up with TRBD1. Unmatched junction bases numbered 6, after V lost 7 bases and J lost 6 bases. Germline CDR1 SQVTM, CDR2 ANQGSEA. This CDR3 is 12 amino acids long. In DNA, the CDR3 is TGCAGCGCTTTAACAGGGGCTCAGCCCCAGCATTTT. It encodes CSALTGAQPQHF. Drawing the rest from reference TRBV29-1 and TRBJ1-5, the complete variable domain is SAVISQKPSRDICQRGTSLTIQCQVDSQVTMMFWYRQQPGQSLTLIATANQGSEATYESGFVIDKFPISRPNLTFSTLTVSNMSPEDSSIYLCSALTGAQPQHFGDGTRLSIL.

The rearrangement uses TRBV5-6 and TRBJ2-2; 11 positions agree with TRBD1. CDR3 length equals 17 residues. Germline V CDR1 and CDR2: SGHDT, YYEEEE. V lost 3 bases to trimming and J lost 5 bases; unmatched junction nucleotides: 9. CDR3 loop: CASSWRTGGQGTGELFF. CDR3 coding DNA: TGTGCCAGCAGCTGGAGGACAGGGGGCCAGGGAACCGGGGAGCTGTTTTTT.

The V call is TRBV10-3, the J call TRBJ1-1, with 10 positions matching TRBD1. Germline values: CDR1 ENHRY, CDR2 SYGVKD. There are 14 residues in the CDR3. Trimming cost V 11 bases and J 4 bases; bases outside gene matches: 10. This chain's CDR3 is CAGGGGTGVTEAFF. CDR3 DNA sequence: TGTGCCGGGGGGGGAGGGACAGGGGTCACTGAAGCTTTCTTT.

The chain couples TRBV12-5 to TRBJ2-1, with a possible D match to TRBD1 (6 bases). The CDR3 covers 13 residues. Germline V gives CDR1 LGHNT, CDR2 FRNRAP. The V and J ends lost 2 bases and 9 bases respectively, with 11 bases between them. The CDR3 spells CASGLLGGSEQFF. The CDR3 DNA is TGTGCTAGTGGTTTGTTAGGGGGTTCTGAGCAGTTCTTC.

This clone showed up just a few times. The chain couples TRBV7-3 to TRBJ1-2, with no clear D. This CDR3 is 13 amino acids long. The germline gives CDR1 SGHTA, CDR2 FQGTGA. V lost 4 bases to trimming and J lost 7 bases, with 13 bases between them. The DNA for the CDR3 is TGTGCCAGCAGCTCCCGGAAGTCGGGTGGCTACACCTTC. This sequence encodes CASSSRKSGGYTF.

The chain carries TRBV11-3 and TRBJ2-2, with D unclear. V lost 0 bases, J lost 6 bases, and 5 bases lay in between. This CDR3 has 13 residues. Germline V gives CDR1 SGHNT, CDR2 YENEEA. CDR3 sequence reads: CASSLDPAGELFF. CDR3 nucleotide sequence: TGTGCCAGCAGCTTAGATCCTGCCGGGGAGCTGTTTTTT. Full variable domain (outside the CDR3, taken from reference TRBV11-3 and TRBJ2-2): EAGVVQSPRYKIIEKKQPVAFWCNPISGHNTLYWYLQNLGQGPELLIRYENEEAVDDSQLPKDRFSAERLKGVDSTLKIQPAELGDSAVYLCASSLDPAGELFFGEGSRLTVL.

This rearrangement joins TRBV27 to TRBJ2-1; possible D gene TRBD1, 6 bases. Germline CDR1 and CDR2: MNHEY and SMNVEV (reference sequence). The CDR3 has 15 residues. V shed 8 bases and J shed 0 bases, with 14 bases lying between them. The CDR3 DNA is TGTGCCAGCGGGTTAGGGGGTAGCTCCTACAATGAGCAGTTCTTC. Translating gives CASGLGGSSYNEQFF.

The rearrangement links TRBV30 to TRBJ2-5, with TRBD1 matching over 7 bases. The J call may be incorrect, as the DNA end agrees better with TRBJ2-7. CDR1 and CDR2 from the germline V gene are GTSNPN and SVGIG (reference sequence). The CDR3 runs 14 residues. The CDR3 DNA follows: TGTGCCTGGAGTAATACAGGGGTGTCCTACGAGCAGTACTTC. This sequence encodes CAWSNTGVSYEQYF.

The chain joins TRBV7-9 to TRBJ2-4, with D possibly matching TRBD2 (5 bases). The germline V gene has CDR1 SEHNR and CDR2 FQNEAQ (reference sequence). Trimming pared 5 bases from V and 2 bases from J, leaving 7 bases between. The CDR3 contains 13 residues. CDR3 sequence reads: CASSLGTKNIQYF. The CDR3 nucleotides are TGTGCCAGCAGCCTCGGGACCAAAAACATTCAGTACTTC.

The J gene is TRBJ2-3, the V gene TRBV2; no clear D gene. CDR1 is SNHLY, CDR2 FYNNEI, per germline. Trimming shortened V by 6 bases and J by 1 base, and 17 bases separated the two germline ends. The CDR3 covers 16 residues. The CDR3 loop is CASRSNGASRTDTQYF. The CDR3 coding sequence is TGTGCCAGCAGATCCAACGGAGCTTCTCGCACAGATACGCAGTATTTT.

The chain couples TRBV27 to TRBJ2-1; 11 bases map to TRBD2. In germline, CDR1 is MNHEY, CDR2 SMNVEV (reference sequence). J lost 3 bases, V lost 5 bases, and 12 bases had no gene match. The CDR3 runs 18 residues. The CDR3 region is CASSLRPSGLAGYNEQFF. CDR3 DNA: TGTGCCAGCAGTCTACGCCCGTCTGGACTAGCGGGCTACAATGAGCAGTTCTTC.

The chain's CDR3 is CASSGGLAGSSQFF. In nucleotides, the CDR3 is TGTGCCAGCTCAGGGGGACTAGCGGGATCATCGCAGTTCTTC. J is TRBJ2-1 and V is TRBV18; 13 bases match TRBD2. This CDR3 contains 14 residues. V shed 5 bases and J 12 bases; nucleotides not matched to a gene: 7. Germline V gene sequence: CDR1 KGHSH, CDR2 LQKENI.

This rearrangement joins TRBV13 to TRBJ1-2; no clear D gene. The V gene lost 5 bases and the J gene lost 4 bases, with 11 bases spanning the gap. This CDR3 has 13 amino acids. Per germline, CDR1 PRHDT and CDR2 FYEKMQ (reference sequence). CDR3 bases: TGTGCCAGCAGCCCCCGTGGGAGCTATGGCTACACCTTC. Translated: CASSPRGSYGYTF.

V gene TRBV28 combines with J gene TRBJ1-4; D may be TRBD1 (5 bases). The CDR3 loop spans 16 amino acids. V gave up 6 bases and J gave up 3 bases, with 17 bases separating them. The germline CDR1 and CDR2 sequences are MDHEN and SYDVKM. CDR3 sequence: CASSPGGVIPNEKLFF. The CDR3 DNA is TGTGCCAGCAGCCCGGGGGGGGTTATACCTAATGAAAAACTGTTTTTT.

V usage is TRBV10-3 and J usage is TRBJ1-4; D ambiguous. The CDR3 length is 14 residues. Germline V gene data show CDR1 as ENHRY and CDR2 as SYGVKD. V was clipped by 4 bases and J by 3 bases, with 9 bases between them. This CDR3 is CAISGSGSNEKLFF. The DNA of the CDR3 is TGTGCCATCAGTGGTTCCGGGTCTAATGAAAAACTGTTTTTT.

CDR3 sequence reads: CASSRQPTGGFTGELFF. DNA for the CDR3: TGTGCCAGCAGCCGACAGCCGACAGGGGGCTTTACCGGGGAGCTGTTTTTT. The chain joins TRBV14 to TRBJ2-2, with TRBD1 identical over 10 bases. With V trimmed by 4 bases and J by 5 bases, 10 bases remained unmatched. The CDR3 length is 17 residues. Germline-derived CDR1 and CDR2 are SGHDN and FVKESK.

The chain is built from TRBV7-9 and TRBJ1-1; D is unresolved. There are 12 residues in the CDR3. The germline V gene encodes CDR1 SEHNR and CDR2 FQNEAQ (reference sequence). The ends were cut back, 5 bases at V and 1 base at J, with 5 bases in the middle. This chain's CDR3 is CASSSWNTEAFF. The DNA for the CDR3 is TGTGCCAGCAGCAGCTGGAACACTGAAGCTTTCTTT.